The 21 T cell receptor beta chains below come from one sample, sequenced in a study of cytomegalovirus exposure and HLA in healthy donors. PCR was performed using 60 Vbeta and 13 Jbeta primers. Profiling relied on immunoSEQ multiplex PCR, and the TCRdb table lists in-frame clones only, not all of them. The sample contains some 120,000 clones, approximately 78% of which appear only once. Sequencing input: PBMCs. These receptors originate from a man aged 40-49 years in good health and CMV-seronegative.

The rearrangement links TRBV19 to TRBJ1-2; D may be TRBD1 (5 bases). CDR1 LNHDA and CDR2 SQIVND come from the germline V gene (reference sequence). Trimming removed 4 bases at V and 10 bases at J, with 16 bases between. The CDR3 contains 13 residues. This chain's CDR3 is CASSNARVLAYTF. CDR3 bases: TGTGCCAGTAGTAATGCCAGGGTGCTTGCCTACACCTTC.

This chain joins TRBV19 and TRBJ1-3, with D tentatively TRBD1 (6 bases). This CDR3 has 15 amino acids. V was shortened by 4 bases and J by 2 bases, with 12 bases between the two germline ends. Germline CDR1 is LNHDA and CDR2 is SQIVND (reference sequence). Here the CDR3 reads CASSSHRDPGNTIYF. The CDR3 coding sequence is TGTGCCAGTAGTAGCCACAGGGATCCTGGAAACACCATATATTTT.

CDR3 region: CASSPPTADSNYGYTF. CDR3 DNA sequence: TGTGCCAGCAGCCCACCTACTGCTGACAGTAACTATGGCTACACCTTC. This rearrangement joins TRBV11-3 to TRBJ1-2; D may be TRBD1 (5 bases). Germline V gene lookup returns CDR1 SGHNT and CDR2 YENEEA. The CDR3 contains 16 residues. Between the trimmed V and J ends, which lost 5 bases and 1 base, there was a span of 17 bases.

V and J are TRBV4-3 and TRBJ1-6; D is uncertain. The germline V and J ends were trimmed by 0 bases and 7 bases, with 13 bases remaining between them. The CDR3 sequence is 16 residues long. Germline CDR1 is LGHNA and CDR2 is YSLEER. CDR3 nucleotide sequence: TGCGCCAGCAGCCAAGATCTCTTGCAGGCGAATTCACCCCTCCACTTT. Translating it yields CASSQDLLQANSPLHF.

V usage is TRBV2 and J usage is TRBJ1-5, with 10 bases matching TRBD1. Germline CDR1 and CDR2: SNHLY and FYNNEI. The CDR3 is 15 residues long. J gave up 7 bases and V 6 bases, and 9 bases lay outside the gene matches. CDR3 nucleotide sequence: TGTGCCAGCAGCCCCGGACAGGGGGATGGGCAGCCCCAGCATTTT. Protein product: CASSPGQGDGQPQHF.

The chain combines TRBV2 with TRBJ1-5; TRBD1 might be the D (5 bases). Germline V gene lookup returns CDR1 SNHLY and CDR2 FYNNEI. V dropped 2 bases and J dropped 7 bases, with 12 bases sitting between them. The CDR3 has 14 residues. CDR3 amino acids: CASSEQTVQQPQHF. For the CDR3, the DNA is TGTGCCAGCAGTGAACAGACAGTACAACAGCCCCAGCATTTT.

The rearrangement uses TRBV29-1 and TRBJ2-7; the D gene is possibly TRBD1 (5 bases). The CDR3 covers 12 residues. The V end lost 5 bases, the J end lost 2 bases, and 10 bases lay between the germline ends. CDR1 and CDR2 from the germline V gene are SQVTM and ANQGSEA. The CDR3 sequence is CSVLDTTYEQYF. The CDR3 DNA follows: TGCAGCGTTCTGGACACTACCTACGAGCAGTACTTC.

CDR3 bases: TGTGCCAGCTCACCACTCGAGGGAGCCCATGGCTACACCTTC. Amino acid sequence: CASSPLEGAHGYTF. The rearrangement joins TRBV18 to TRBJ1-2; D gene uncertain. CDR1 is KGHSH and CDR2 is LQKENI in the germline V gene. With 1 base removed from V and 6 bases from J, the gap between germline ends came to 12 bases. This CDR3 comprises 14 residues.

The chain carries TRBV27 and TRBJ2-7; TRBD2 agrees at 11 bases. Germline lookup yields CDR1 MNHEY and CDR2 SMNVEV (reference sequence). With 3 bases clipped from V and 4 bases from J, the junction kept 11 bases outside the gene matches. The CDR3 extends over 17 amino acids. The CDR3 loop is CASSLIPPLAGGYEQYF. The CDR3 DNA reads as TGTGCCAGCAGTTTGATCCCCCCATTAGCGGGAGGGTACGAGCAGTACTTC.

The rearrangement joins TRBV7-2 to TRBJ2-7; D remains unclear. The ends were cut back, 5 bases at V and 0 bases at J, with 17 bases in the middle. CDR1 is SGHTA and CDR2 is FQGNSA in the germline V gene. The CDR3 length is 16 residues. The CDR3 spells CASSTNSGLSSYEQYF. The DNA of the CDR3 is TGTGCCAGCAGCACCAATTCCGGTCTTAGCTCCTACGAGCAGTACTTC.

The rearrangement joins TRBV14 to TRBJ2-4, with a possible D match to TRBD1 (6 bases). V lost 4 bases and J lost 2, with 12 bases in between. The CDR3 sequence is 15 residues long. Germline CDR1 is SGHDN and CDR2 is FVKESK. The CDR3 DNA follows: TGTGCCAGCAGCCGTCAGGGGTTGTCCAAAAACATTCAGTACTTC. This gives the protein CASSRQGLSKNIQYF.

This chain connects TRBV5-4 to TRBJ2-1; no firm D call. This CDR3 region has 12 residues. V was clipped by 1 base and J by 5 bases, with 4 bases between them. Per the germline V gene, CDR1 is SGHNT and CDR2 is YYREEE (reference sequence). CDR3 DNA: TGTGCCAGCAGCTTGCCCAACAATGAGCAGTTCTTC. It encodes CASSLPNNEQFF.

The genes are TRBV7-6 and TRBJ2-7, with 8 bases fitting TRBD1. This CDR3 comprises 14 residues. Trimming took 5 bases from V and 1 from J; bases not matched to a gene: 4. Germline-derived CDR1 and CDR2 are SGHVS and FNYEAQ. The CDR3 sequence is CASSRQGASYEQYF. The CDR3 DNA is TGTGCCAGCAGCCGCCAGGGGGCTTCCTACGAGCAGTACTTC.

As for this clone: This CDR3 fails to terminate in the conserved phenylalanine or tryptophan, so it likely reflects a read error. No DNA is shown, since the ends of the CDR3 on it are uncertain; the CDR3 is the one TCRdb lists. The rearrangement joins TRBV6-1 to TRBJ2-7; TRBD2, the table's D call, lacks a check against the DNA. The V gene's germline CDR1 is MNHNS and CDR2 SASEGT. The CDR3 comprises 14 residues, both ends counted. CDR3 sequence reads: CASSEGGGGVPFLN.

Regarding this clone: Compared with germline, one end of the junction differs, possibly owing to a read error. V gene TRBV4-1 combines with J gene TRBJ2-6, with 10 bases aligning to TRBD1. From germline, CDR1 is MGHRA and CDR2 YSYEKL. The CDR3 runs to 17 residues. CDR3 in DNA: TGCGCCAGCAGCCAGACAGGGGGCTCCGCTGGGGCCAACGGCCTGACTTTC. Residues: CASSQTGGSAGANGLTF.

This clone was recorded once. The V gene is TRBV4-3, the J gene TRBJ2-7, with TRBD1 matching 8 bases. Germline V gives CDR1 LGHNA, CDR2 YSLEER. After removal of 4 bases from V and 4 bases from J, the junction contained 9 bases not matched to a gene. This CDR3 has 15 residues. The CDR3 is CASSREDRVGYEQYF. The CDR3 nucleotides read TGCGCCAGCAGCCGAGAGGACAGGGTGGGGTACGAGCAGTACTTC.

The chain uses TRBV28 and TRBJ1-2; TRBD1 is a possible D gene (5 bases). Trimming took 4 bases from V and 6 from J, leaving 12 bases between them. CDR1 MDHEN and CDR2 SYDVKM come from the germline V gene. The CDR3 runs to 13 residues. CDR3 protein: CASSSNFRDGYTF. Here the CDR3 DNA reads TGTGCCAGCAGTTCAAACTTCAGGGATGGCTACACCTTC.

V is TRBV29-1 and J is TRBJ2-3, with 9 bases lining up with TRBD1. Losses at the gene ends were 6 bases for V and 0 bases for J; bases not matched to a gene: 4. CDR1 and CDR2 (germline): SQVTM, ANQGSEA. The CDR3 covers 14 residues. Written as DNA, the CDR3 is TGCAGCGTACGGGACAGGGCTAGCACAGATACGCAGTATTTT. Its translation is CSVRDRASTDTQYF.

The rearrangement joins TRBV7-9 to TRBJ1-4; perhaps TRBD1 as D (6 bases). Trimming removed 1 base at V and 5 bases at J, with 8 bases between. Germline V CDR1 and CDR2: SEHNR, FQNEAQ (reference sequence). The CDR3 has 14 residues. The DNA of the CDR3 is TGTGCCAGCAGCTTAGTGCAGGGGAATGAAAAACTGTTTTTT. Translated, it gives CASSLVQGNEKLFF.

The chain combines TRBV7-2 with TRBJ1-1, with D possibly TRBD1 on 6 matching bases. The CDR3 loop spans 14 amino acids. V gave up 5 bases and J gave up 4 bases, with 14 bases separating them. Germline V CDR1 and CDR2: SGHTA, FQGNSA. CDR3 residues: CASSPDYRVTEAFF. CDR3 DNA sequence: TGTGCCAGCAGCCCTGATTACAGGGTCACTGAAGCTTTCTTT.

The J gene is TRBJ2-7, the V gene TRBV9; the match to TRBD2 covers 12 bases. This CDR3 contains 15 residues. CDR1 and CDR2 (germline): SGDLS, YYNGEE. V dropped 2 bases and J dropped 5; count of bases not matched to a gene: 5. CDR3 sequence (DNA): TGTGCCAGCAGCGTGACTAGCGGGAGAATCGACGAGCAGTACTTC. Protein product: CASSVTSGRIDEQYF.